This T cell receptor (beta chain) was observed in a study of blood T cell repertoires in COVID-19. On the study more broadly: Collection of acute and convalescent COVID-19 samples took place in the United States, Italy and Spain. From T cells, B-cell-depleted T cells, or PBMCs came the material, which was cDNA or gDNA.

V shed 0 bases and J shed 3 bases, with 15 bases lying between them. The length of the CDR3 is 16 residues. In germline, CDR1 is WNHNN, CDR2 SYGVQD (reference sequence). This clone was recorded a few times. In the study's own analysis: Amplification with reference gene primers provided the estimates of nucleated cell counts. The data were produced by immunoSEQ multiplex PCR, yet TCRdb's version contains in-frame clones alone and is incomplete. That table supplies the V and J calls and clone size; D and trimming were determined from the DNA. The sample lists 130,000 or so clones; around 88% were seen once.

The sequencing input was peripheral blood. The receptor comes from a woman aged 55-75 years with acute or convalescent COVID-19. The rearrangement joins TRBV10-1 to TRBJ2-7; D is possibly TRBD2 (6 bases). The CDR3 nucleotides read TGCGCCAGCAGTGAGTCAAACCGGGACTGGAACTACGAGCAGTACTTC. Its translation is CASSESNRDWNYEQYF.